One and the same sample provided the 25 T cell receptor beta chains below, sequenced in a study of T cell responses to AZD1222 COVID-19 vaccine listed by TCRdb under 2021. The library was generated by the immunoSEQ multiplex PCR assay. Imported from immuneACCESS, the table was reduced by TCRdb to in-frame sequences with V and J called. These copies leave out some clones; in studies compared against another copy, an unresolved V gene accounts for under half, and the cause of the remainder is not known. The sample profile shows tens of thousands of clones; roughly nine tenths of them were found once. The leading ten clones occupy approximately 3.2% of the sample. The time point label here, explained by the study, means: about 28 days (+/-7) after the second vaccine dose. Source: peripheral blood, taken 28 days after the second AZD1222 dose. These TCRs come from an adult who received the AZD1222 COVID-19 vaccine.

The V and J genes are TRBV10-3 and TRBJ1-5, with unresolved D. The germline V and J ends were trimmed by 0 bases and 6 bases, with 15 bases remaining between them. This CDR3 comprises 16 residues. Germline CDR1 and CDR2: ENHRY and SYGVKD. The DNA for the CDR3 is TGTGCCATCAGTGAGTCGATTGGGCGTGGAAGTCAGCCCCAGCATTTT. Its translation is CAISESIGRGSQPQHF.

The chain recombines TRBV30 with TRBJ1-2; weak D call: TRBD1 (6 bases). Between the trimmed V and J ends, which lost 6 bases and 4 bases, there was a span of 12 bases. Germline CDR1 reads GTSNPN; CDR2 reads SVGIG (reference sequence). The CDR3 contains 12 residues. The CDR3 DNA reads TGTGCCTGCCAACAGGGCTCCTATGGCTACACCTTC. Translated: CACQQGSYGYTF.

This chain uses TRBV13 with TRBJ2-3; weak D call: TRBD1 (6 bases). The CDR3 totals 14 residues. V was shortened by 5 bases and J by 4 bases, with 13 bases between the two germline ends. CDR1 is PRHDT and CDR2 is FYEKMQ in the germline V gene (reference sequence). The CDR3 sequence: CASSPPGVPDTQYF. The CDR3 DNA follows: TGTGCCAGCAGCCCCCCAGGGGTTCCAGATACGCAGTATTTT.

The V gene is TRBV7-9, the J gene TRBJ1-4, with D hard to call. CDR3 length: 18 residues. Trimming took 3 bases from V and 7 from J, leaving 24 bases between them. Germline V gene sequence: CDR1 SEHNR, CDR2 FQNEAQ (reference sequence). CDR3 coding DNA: TGTGCCAGCAGCTTTCCCCCCCCAGAAATGTGGGGAGGTGAAAAACTGTTTTTT. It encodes CASSFPPPEMWGGEKLFF. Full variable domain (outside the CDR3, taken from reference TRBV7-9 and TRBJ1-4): DTGVSQNPRHKITKRGQNVTFRCDPISEHNRLYWYRQTLGQGPEFLTYFQNEAQLEKSRLLSDRFSAERPKGSFSTLEIQRTEQGDSAMYLCASSFPPPEMWGGEKLFFGSGTQLSVL.

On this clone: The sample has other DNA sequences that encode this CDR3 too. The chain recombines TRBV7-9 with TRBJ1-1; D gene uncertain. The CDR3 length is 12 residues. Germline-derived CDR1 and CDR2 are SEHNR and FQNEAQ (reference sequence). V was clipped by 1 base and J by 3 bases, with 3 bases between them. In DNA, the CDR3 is TGTGCCAGCAGCTTAGATTACACTGAAGCTTTCTTT. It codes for CASSLDYTEAFF.

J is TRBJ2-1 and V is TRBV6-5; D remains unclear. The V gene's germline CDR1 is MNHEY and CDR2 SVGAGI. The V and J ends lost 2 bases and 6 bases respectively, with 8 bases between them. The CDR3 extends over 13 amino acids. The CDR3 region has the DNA TGTGCCAGCAGTTACGACCCGACCAATGAGCAGTTCTTC. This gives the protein CASSYDPTNEQFF.

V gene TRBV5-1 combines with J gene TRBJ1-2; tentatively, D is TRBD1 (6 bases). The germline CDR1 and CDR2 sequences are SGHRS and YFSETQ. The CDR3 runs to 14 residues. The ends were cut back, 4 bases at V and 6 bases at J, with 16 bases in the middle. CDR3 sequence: CASSPAGTPNGYTF. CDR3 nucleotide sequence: TGCGCCAGCAGCCCAGCCGGGACACCCAATGGCTACACCTTC. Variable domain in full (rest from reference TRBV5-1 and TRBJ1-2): KAGVTQTPRYLIKTRGQQVTLSCSPISGHRSVSWYQQTPGQGLQFLFEYFSETQRNKGNFPGRFSGRQFSNSRSEMNVSTLELGDSALYLCASSPAGTPNGYTFGSGTRLTVV.

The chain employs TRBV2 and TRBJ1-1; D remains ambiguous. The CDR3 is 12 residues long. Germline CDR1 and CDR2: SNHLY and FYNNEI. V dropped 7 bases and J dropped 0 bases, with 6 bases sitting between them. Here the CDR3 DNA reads TGTGCCAGCAACGACTTGAACACTGAAGCTTTCTTT. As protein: CASNDLNTEAFF.

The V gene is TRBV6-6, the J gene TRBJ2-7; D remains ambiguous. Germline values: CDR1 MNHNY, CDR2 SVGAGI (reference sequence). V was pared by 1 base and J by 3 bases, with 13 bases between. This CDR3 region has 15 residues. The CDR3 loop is CASSYYGLGIYEQYF. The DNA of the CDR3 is TGTGCCAGCAGTTACTACGGGCTTGGGATCTACGAGCAGTACTTC.

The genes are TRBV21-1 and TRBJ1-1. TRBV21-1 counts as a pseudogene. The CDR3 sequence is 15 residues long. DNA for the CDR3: TGTGCCAGCAGCAACGGGATGGAGGGGTACACTGAAGCTTTCTTT. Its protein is CASSNGMEGYTEAFF.

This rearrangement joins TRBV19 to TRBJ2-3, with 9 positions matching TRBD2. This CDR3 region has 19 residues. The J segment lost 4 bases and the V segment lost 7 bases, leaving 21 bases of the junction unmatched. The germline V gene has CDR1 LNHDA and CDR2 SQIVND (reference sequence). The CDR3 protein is CASIPTPGSGGRGADTQYF. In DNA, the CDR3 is TGTGCCAGTATCCCAACCCCGGGTAGCGGGGGCCGTGGGGCAGATACGCAGTATTTT.

CDR3 nucleotides: TGCGCCAGCAGCTTGGGACAAGGAGGGGGATGGTCCTACGAGCAGTACTTC. Protein: CASSLGQGGGWSYEQYF. This rearrangement joins TRBV5-1 to TRBJ2-7, with D perhaps TRBD1 or TRBD2 (6 bases each). V was shortened by 0 bases and J by 1 base, with 17 bases between the two germline ends. Per the germline V gene, CDR1 is SGHRS and CDR2 is YFSETQ. The CDR3 loop spans 17 amino acids.

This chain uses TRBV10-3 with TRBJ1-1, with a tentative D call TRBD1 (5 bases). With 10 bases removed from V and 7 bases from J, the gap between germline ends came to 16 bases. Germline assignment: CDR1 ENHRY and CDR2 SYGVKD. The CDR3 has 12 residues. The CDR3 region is CATRGEQYEAFF. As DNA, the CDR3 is TGTGCCACAAGAGGGGAACAGTATGAAGCTTTCTTT.

The CDR3 DNA follows: TGCGCCAGCAGCTTGGGACAGAGCAATCAGCCCCAGCATTTT. This codes for CASSLGQSNQPQHF. This sequence joins TRBV5-1 and TRBJ1-5, with D possibly matching TRBD1 (5 bases). V was trimmed by 0 bases and J by 1 base, leaving 5 bases between them. This CDR3 spans 14 amino acids. Germline V gene lookup returns CDR1 SGHRS and CDR2 YFSETQ.

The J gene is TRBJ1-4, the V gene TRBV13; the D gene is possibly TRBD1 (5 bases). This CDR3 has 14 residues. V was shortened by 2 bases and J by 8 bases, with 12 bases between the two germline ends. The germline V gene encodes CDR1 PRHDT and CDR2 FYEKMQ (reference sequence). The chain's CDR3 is CASSLSGRGEKLFF. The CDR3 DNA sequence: TGTGCCAGCAGCTTAAGTGGGAGGGGAGAAAAACTGTTTTTT.

The CDR3 DNA sequence: TGTGCCAGCAGTCGACGGGCTACGACACCCGGGGGCAATCAGCCCCAGCATTTT. Translating gives CASSRRATTPGGNQPQHF. The V gene is TRBV27, the J gene TRBJ1-5, with D unclear. The V end lost 5 bases, the J end lost 2 bases, and 22 bases lay between the germline ends. CDR1 and CDR2 (germline): MNHEY, SMNVEV (reference sequence). This CDR3 comprises 18 residues.

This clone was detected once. CDR3: CATSDSRIDSYEQYF. The CDR3 DNA sequence: TGTGCCACCAGTGATTCCCGGATAGACTCCTACGAGCAGTACTTC. The V call is TRBV24-1, the J call TRBJ2-7; D ambiguous. Trimming removed 2 bases at V and 0 bases at J, with 10 bases between. Per germline, CDR1 KGHDR and CDR2 SFDVKD. This CDR3 region has 15 residues.

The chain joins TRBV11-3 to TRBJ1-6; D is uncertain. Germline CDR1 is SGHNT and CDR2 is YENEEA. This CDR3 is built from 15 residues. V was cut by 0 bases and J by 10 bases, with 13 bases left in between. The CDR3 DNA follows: TGTGCCAGCAGCTTAGACGGCAGACGAGGCTCACCCCTCCACTTT. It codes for CASSLDGRRGSPLHF.

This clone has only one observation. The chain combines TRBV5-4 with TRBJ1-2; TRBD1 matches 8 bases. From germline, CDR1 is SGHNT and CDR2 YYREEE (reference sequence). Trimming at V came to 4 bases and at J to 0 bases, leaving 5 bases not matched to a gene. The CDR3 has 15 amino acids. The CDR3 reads CASSLGQGANYGYTF. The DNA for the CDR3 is TGTGCCAGCAGCCTCGGACAGGGAGCTAACTATGGCTACACCTTC.

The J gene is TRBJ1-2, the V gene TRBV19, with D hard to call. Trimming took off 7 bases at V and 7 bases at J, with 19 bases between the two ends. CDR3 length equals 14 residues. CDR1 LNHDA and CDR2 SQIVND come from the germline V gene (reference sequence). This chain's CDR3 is CASTPPETLFGYTF. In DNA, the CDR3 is TGTGCCAGTACCCCCCCCGAGACTCTCTTTGGCTACACCTTC.

In DNA, the CDR3 is TGCAGCGTTGAAGTCCAGATCTACGAGCAGTACTTC. Translated: CSVEVQIYEQYF. V gene TRBV29-1 combines with J gene TRBJ2-7, with D unclear. The CDR3 is 12 amino acids. With 1 base removed from V and 3 bases from J, the gap between germline ends came to 7 bases. The germline CDR1 and CDR2 sequences are SQVTM and ANQGSEA.

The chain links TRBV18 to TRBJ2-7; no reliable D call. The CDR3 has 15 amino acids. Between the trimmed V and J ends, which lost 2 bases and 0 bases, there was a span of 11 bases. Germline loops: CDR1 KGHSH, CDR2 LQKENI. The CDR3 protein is CASSPIAPSSYEQYF. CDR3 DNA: TGTGCCAGCTCACCAATTGCCCCTAGCTCCTACGAGCAGTACTTC.

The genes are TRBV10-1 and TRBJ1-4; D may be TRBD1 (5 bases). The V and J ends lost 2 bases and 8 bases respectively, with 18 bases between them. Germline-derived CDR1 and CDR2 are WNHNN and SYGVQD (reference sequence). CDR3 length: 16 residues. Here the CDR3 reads CASSEPGTQRSEKLFF. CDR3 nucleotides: TGCGCCAGCAGTGAGCCCGGGACCCAACGGAGCGAAAAACTGTTTTTT.

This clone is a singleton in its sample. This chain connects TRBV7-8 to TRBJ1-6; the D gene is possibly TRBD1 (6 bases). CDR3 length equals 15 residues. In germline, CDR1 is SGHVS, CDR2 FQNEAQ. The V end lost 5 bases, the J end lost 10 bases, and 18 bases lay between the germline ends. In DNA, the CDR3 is TGTGCCAGCAGCCCCCCACCCAGGGGTGAGTCACCCCTCCACTTT. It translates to CASSPPPRGESPLHF.

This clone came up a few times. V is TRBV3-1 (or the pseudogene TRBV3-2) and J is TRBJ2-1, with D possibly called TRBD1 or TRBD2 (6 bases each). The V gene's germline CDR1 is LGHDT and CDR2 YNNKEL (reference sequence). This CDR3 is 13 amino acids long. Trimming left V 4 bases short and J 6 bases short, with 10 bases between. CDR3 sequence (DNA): TGTGCCAGCAGCCTGTCGGGGGCCAATGAGCAGTTCTTC. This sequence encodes CASSLSGANEQFF.